These T cell receptor beta chains were read from a single sample in a study of blood T cell repertoires in COVID-19. This table comes from immunoSEQ multiplex PCR, and its TCRdb copy is limited to in-frame clones, with some not included. The sample has some 150,000 clones, approximately 83% seen once. The specimen sequenced was peripheral blood. All receptors derive from a woman aged 60-70 years with COVID-19, enrolled during active disease. CDR3s include the opening cysteine and the closing phenylalanine or tryptophan. The D gene is left open where the match is weak. Clone size appears in some rows only: once, few, many, or a class for an expanded clone.

V,D,size,J,CDR3,DNA
TRBV12-3/TRBV12-4,-,-,TRBJ1-5,CASSLRGGQPQHF,TGTGCCAGCAGCCTGAGGGGGGGTCAGCCCCAGCATTTT
TRBV5-1,-,-,TRBJ1-2,CASSLAGTNYGYTF,TGCGCCAGCAGCTTGGCCGGGACAAACTATGGCTACACCTTC
TRBV3-1/TRBV3-2,TRBD1,-,TRBJ1-1,CASSQGQSTNTEAFF,TGTGCCAGCAGCCAGGGACAGAGCACGAACACTGAAGCTTTCTTT
TRBV5-4,-,-,TRBJ1-3,CASSLAGSGNTIYF,TGTGCCAGCAGCTTAGCAGGGTCCGGAAACACCATATATTTT
TRBV5-1,-,-,TRBJ2-5,CASSLASETQYF,TGCGCCAGCAGCTTGGCCTCAGAGACCCAGTACTTC
TRBV4-1,-,-,TRBJ2-2,CASSLLTGVDTGELFF,TGCGCCAGCAGCCTATTGACAGGCGTTGACACCGGGGAGCTGTTTTTT
TRBV15,TRBD2,once,TRBJ2-1,CATSRGLAGNEQFF,TGTGCCACCAGCAGAGGACTAGCGGGGAATGAGCAGTTCTTC
TRBV11-2,TRBD1,-,TRBJ1-6,CASSLDRRGRGPLHF,TGTGCCAGCAGCTTAGATAGGAGGGGGCGCGGACCCCTCCACTTT
TRBV6-1,TRBD1,-,TRBJ1-2,CASSEVGYRGFYGYTF,TGTGCCAGCAGTGAAGTAGGTTACAGGGGGTTCTATGGCTACACCTTC
TRBV7-3,TRBD1,-,TRBJ2-2,CASSPTGTNTGELFF,TGTGCCAGCAGCCCGACAGGGACGAACACCGGGGAGCTGTTTTTT
TRBV12-2,-,-,TRBJ1-2,CASRLRVGRGLTF,TGTGCAAGTCGCTTGAGGGTGGGCCGAGGTCTCACCTTC
TRBV7-8,-,-,TRBJ2-1,CASRPPGGAYNEQFF,TGTGCCAGCAGACCCCCGGGCGGGGCCTACAATGAGCAGTTCTTC
TRBV18,TRBD1,-,TRBJ1-6,CASSSGTGLLGDSPLHF,TGTGCCAGCTCATCCGGGACAGGGCTTCTTGGGGATTCACCCCTCCACTTT
TRBV18,-,-,TRBJ1-2,CASGTGSNYGYTF,TGTGCCAGCGGCACAGGGTCCAACTATGGCTACACCTTC
TRBV28,-,-,TRBJ1-1,CASSLTGLNTEAFF,TGTGCCAGCAGTTTAACAGGATTGAACACTGAAGCTTTCTTT
TRBV12-3/TRBV12-4,-,-,TRBJ2-5,CASSKQVGETQYF,TGTGCCAGCAGTAAACAGGTCGGAGAGACCCAGTACTTC
TRBV5-1,TRBD1,few,TRBJ1-1,CASSAQGVGDTEAFF,TGCGCCAGCAGCGCCCAGGGGGTAGGGGACACTGAAGCTTTCTTT
TRBV19,TRBD1,-,TRBJ1-4,CASSIKLDRPSNEKLFF,TGTGCCAGTAGTATAAAGTTGGACAGGCCTTCTAATGAAAAACTGTTTTTT
TRBV5-8,-,-,TRBJ1-1,CASSSLHGGQNTEAFF,TGTGCCAGCAGCTCCCTCCATGGGGGACAGAACACTGAAGCTTTCTTT
TRBV5-4,-,-,TRBJ1-6,CASSLAPGGEPYNSPLHF,TGTGCCAGCAGCTTGGCCCCGGGGGGGGAGCCCTATAATTCACCCCTCCACTTT
TRBV11-3,-,-,TRBJ2-3,CASSRMEAGTDTQYF,TGTGCCAGCTCCCGAATGGAGGCTGGCACAGATACGCAGTATTTT
TRBV4-1,TRBD2,-,TRBJ2-1,CASSPPGLAGGQVWNEQFF,TGCGCCAGCAGCCCCCCGGGACTAGCGGGGGGTCAAGTCTGGAATGAGCAGTTCTTC
TRBV18,TRBD1,-,TRBJ1-5,CASSLDRGSQPQHF,TGTGCCAGCTCACTCGACAGGGGGAGTCAGCCCCAGCATTTT
TRBV11-1,TRBD2,-,TRBJ2-3,CASSLDPGLATDTQYF,TGTGCCAGCAGCTTAGATCCCGGACTAGCAACAGATACGCAGTATTTT
TRBV19,TRBD1,-,TRBJ1-1,CASSIDLAGQGGGDTEAFF,TGTGCCAGTAGTATAGATTTGGCCGGACAGGGTGGGGGGGACACTGAAGCTTTCTTT
TRBV6-2/TRBV6-3,-,-,TRBJ2-7,CASSYSLGLFGDIYEQYF,TGTGCCAGCAGTTACTCGTTGGGTCTTTTCGGGGATATCTACGAGCAGTACTTC
TRBV5-4,-,-,TRBJ2-4,CASSLGNRDLKNIQYF,TGTGCCAGCAGCTTGGGGAACAGGGACCTTAAAAACATTCAGTACTTC
TRBV7-3,-,-,TRBJ1-2,CASSLSGTSGYTF,TGTGCCAGCAGCCTTAGCGGGACGTCTGGCTACACCTTC
TRBV16,TRBD1,-,TRBJ1-2,CASSQWLAGTGDGYTF,TGTGCCAGCAGCCAATGGTTGGCCGGGACAGGTGATGGCTACACCTTC
TRBV6-5,-,-,TRBJ2-1,CASSSSPSSSNEQFF,TGTGCCAGCAGTTCTTCTCCCTCGTCCTCCAATGAGCAGTTCTTC
TRBV5-6,-,-,TRBJ2-7,CASSLEGGSYEQYF,TGTGCCAGCAGTCTAGAAGGGGGCTCCTACGAGCAGTACTTC
TRBV29-1,-,-,TRBJ1-3,CSVGAISGNTIYF,TGCAGCGTGGGGGCTATTTCTGGAAACACCATATATTTT
TRBV2,TRBD1,-,TRBJ1-2,CASSDDRALRGGYTF,TGTGCCAGCAGTGACGACAGGGCCCTAAGGGGTGGCTACACCTTC
TRBV11-2,-,-,TRBJ1-1,CASSLRGNQNTEAFF,TGTGCCAGCAGCTTAAGGGGTAATCAGAACACTGAAGCTTTCTTT
TRBV7-9,TRBD1,-,TRBJ1-2,CAGNRGRYGYTF,TGTGCCGGAAACAGGGGTCGGTATGGCTACACCTTC
TRBV11-3,-,few,TRBJ1-1,CASSLAGWTEAFF,TGTGCCAGCAGCTTGGCAGGGTGGACTGAAGCTTTCTTT
TRBV27,-,-,TRBJ1-4,CASSLLGGGEKLFF,TGTGCCAGCAGTTTACTGGGGGGAGGTGAAAAACTGTTTTTT
TRBV6-5,TRBD1,-,TRBJ1-1,CASFRGRASEAFF,TGTGCCAGCTTTAGGGGGCGGGCTTCTGAAGCTTTCTTT
TRBV18,-,few,TRBJ1-1,CASSPGWRTEAFF,TGTGCCAGCTCACCGGGTTGGCGGACTGAAGCTTTCTTT
TRBV11-3,-,-,TRBJ1-1,CASSLQGNTEAFF,TGTGCCAGCAGCCTACAGGGGAACACTGAAGCTTTCTTT
TRBV19,TRBD2,-,TRBJ2-1,CASISVLTSGGAKEQFF,TGTGCCAGTATTTCGGTTCTGACTAGCGGGGGGGCGAAGGAGCAGTTCTTC
TRBV7-9,-,-,TRBJ1-6,CASSLGRGSSYNSPLHF,TGTGCCAGCAGCTTAGGTCGGGGGAGCTCCTATAATTCACCCCTCCACTTT
TRBV12-3/TRBV12-4,-,-,TRBJ2-1,CASSLGPTRVQFF,TGTGCCAGCAGTTTGGGCCCAACTAGGGTGCAGTTCTTC
TRBV6-5,TRBD1,-,TRBJ2-1,CASSTGQGLYNEQFF,TGTGCCAGCAGCACGGGACAGGGTCTCTACAATGAGCAGTTCTTC
TRBV28,-,-,TRBJ1-1,CASSSQGGKNTEAFF,TGTGCCAGCAGTTCCCAGGGAGGGAAAAACACTGAAGCTTTCTTT
TRBV13,TRBD2,-,TRBJ2-1,CASSGLAGGLYEQFF,TGTGCCAGCAGCGGTTTAGCGGGGGGGCTCTATGAGCAGTTCTTC
TRBV4-2,TRBD1,-,TRBJ1-3,CASSREDRAGNTIYF,TGTGCCAGCAGCCGAGAAGACAGGGCTGGAAACACCATATATTTT
TRBV5-1,TRBD1,-,TRBJ2-7,CASSTGDGEQYF,TGCGCCAGCAGCACAGGGGATGGGGAGCAGTACTTC
TRBV2,-,-,TRBJ1-5,CASSAGDSNQPQHF,TGTGCCAGCAGTGCAGGGGATAGCAATCAGCCCCAGCATTTT
TRBV25-1,-,few,TRBJ1-1,CASSDVRDRLSTEAFF,TGTGCCAGCAGTGATGTCAGAGACAGGTTGAGCACTGAAGCTTTCTTT
TRBV30,-,once,TRBJ1-2,CAWIIDRRDGYTF,TGTGCCTGGATCATCGACAGGAGAGATGGCTACACCTTC